The 27 T cell receptor beta chains below were found in one sample sequenced in a study of cytomegalovirus exposure and HLA in healthy donors. Amplification used 60 Vbeta primers and 13 Jbeta primers. Profiled with immunoSEQ multiplex PCR; TCRdb holds only in-frame clones, not every one. The data contain 200,000 to 250,000 clones, roughly 84% of them seen just once; the ten biggest clones take up 1.3%. The sequencing input was PBMCs. The receptor source for this set is a human donor in good health.

V and J are TRBV9 and TRBJ2-7, with a tentative D call TRBD2 (6 bases). Germline V lookup: CDR1 SGDLS, CDR2 YYNGEE. The V end lost 0 bases, the J end lost 4 bases, and 26 bases lay between the germline ends. The CDR3 is 19 amino acids. The CDR3 nucleotides read TGTGCCAGCAGCGTAGCCAGGGAGGTGAAACCCCCACGAGGTTACGAGCAGTACTTC. Translating gives CASSVAREVKPPRGYEQYF.

The CDR3 coding sequence is TGTGCCAGCAGTTTAGGGCGTGTAGTCTCCTACAATGAGCAGTTCTTC. Residues: CASSLGRVVSYNEQFF. The chain employs TRBV27 and TRBJ2-1; no clear D. Deletions cut 2 bases from V and 0 bases from J, with 11 bases between. Germline CDR1 is MNHEY and CDR2 is SMNVEV (reference sequence). The CDR3 spans 16 residues.

This clone was counted once. The chain links TRBV28 to TRBJ2-1, with D unresolved. V was clipped by 2 bases and J by 1 base, with 9 bases between them. CDR1 and CDR2 from the germline V gene are MDHEN and SYDVKM. This CDR3 spans 15 amino acids. The CDR3: CASSLGGPSYNEQFF. In DNA, the CDR3 is TGTGCCAGCAGTTTAGGCGGCCCATCCTACAATGAGCAGTTCTTC.

The J gene is TRBJ2-3, the V gene TRBV30; the match to TRBD2 covers 11 bases. With V trimmed by 1 base and J by 0 bases, 12 bases remained unmatched. Germline V lookup: CDR1 GTSNPN, CDR2 SVGIG (reference sequence). This CDR3 comprises 19 residues. The CDR3 DNA is TGTGCCTGGAGTGGGGTGGGGGGACTAGCGGTGTTTAGCACAGATACGCAGTATTTT. Its protein is CAWSGVGGLAVFSTDTQYF.

The chain carries TRBV5-8 and TRBJ2-5; TRBD2 aligns across 10 bases. J was trimmed by 1 base and V by 4 bases; bases with no gene match: 7. CDR3 length: 16 residues. The germline V gene encodes CDR1 SGHTS and CDR2 YDEGEE. The CDR3 spells CASSVIGTSVQETQYF. For the CDR3, the DNA is TGTGCCAGCAGCGTCATCGGGACTAGCGTCCAAGAGACCCAGTACTTC.

The V gene is TRBV27, the J gene TRBJ2-7, with a tentative D call TRBD1 (5 bases). V was pared by 2 bases and J by 5 bases, with 13 bases between. The length of the CDR3 is 14 residues. In germline, CDR1 is MNHEY, CDR2 SMNVEV (reference sequence). The CDR3 region has the DNA TGTGCCAGCAGTTTAAGCAGGGTAGCCAACGAGCAGTACTTC. Protein: CASSLSRVANEQYF.

The chain couples TRBV7-2 to TRBJ2-1; weak D call: TRBD2 (5 bases). This CDR3 spans 14 amino acids. Germline assignment: CDR1 SGHTA and CDR2 FQGNSA. With 0 bases removed from V and 12 bases from J, the gap between germline ends came to 15 bases. CDR3 sequence: CASSLAPQRGPQFF. Here the CDR3 DNA reads TGTGCCAGCAGCTTAGCCCCACAGCGAGGGCCGCAGTTCTTC.

This clone turned up a few times. The V and J genes are TRBV5-1 and TRBJ2-5, with TRBD2 matching 10 bases. The CDR3 covers 19 residues. CDR1 is SGHRS and CDR2 is YFSETQ in the germline V gene. The ends lost 0 bases at V and 5 bases at J; junction bases unmatched: 16. CDR3 in amino acids: CASSLDQGFQREGRETQYF. For the CDR3, the DNA is TGCGCCAGCAGCTTGGACCAGGGGTTTCAGCGGGAGGGCCGGGAGACCCAGTACTTC.

J is TRBJ2-5 and V is TRBV28; 10 positions agree with TRBD1. J gave up 7 bases and V 6 bases, and 11 bases lay outside the gene matches. This CDR3 has 15 residues. The germline V gene has CDR1 MDHEN and CDR2 SYDVKM. CDR3 bases: TGTGCCAGCAGGACACCGGGACAGGGGTTCGGGACCCAGTACTTC. Amino acid sequence: CASRTPGQGFGTQYF.

This clone occurred a few times. The chain uses TRBV5-6 and TRBJ2-5; 10 bases map to TRBD2. The CDR3 sequence is 15 residues long. The V and J ends lost 6 bases and 6 bases, in that order; junction bases with no gene match: 11. The germline V gene encodes CDR1 SGHDT and CDR2 YYEEEE. The CDR3 DNA sequence: TGTGCCAGCATGGAGAGCGGGAGGGATGGGAAGACCCAGTACTTC. Translating gives CASMESGRDGKTQYF.

Details on this clone: Other nucleotide sequences in the sample specify the same CDR3. J is TRBJ2-5 and V is TRBV7-8, with 7 bases fitting TRBD1. Germline assignment: CDR1 SGHVS and CDR2 FQNEAQ. The CDR3 consists of 13 residues. V shed 5 bases, J shed 3 bases, and the junction held 3 bases outside the gene matches. The CDR3 region is CASSQDREETQYF. CDR3 in DNA: TGTGCCAGCAGCCAAGACAGGGAAGAGACCCAGTACTTC.

The CDR3 loop reads CAISERAQGGHEQYF. The CDR3 nucleotides are TGTGCCATCAGTGAGCGGGCACAGGGTGGCCACGAGCAGTACTTC. J is TRBJ2-7 and V is TRBV10-3, with D possibly matching TRBD1 (6 bases). The ends were cut back, 2 bases at V and 5 bases at J, with 16 bases in the middle. There are 15 residues in the CDR3. Germline V gene lookup returns CDR1 ENHRY and CDR2 SYGVKD.

J is TRBJ2-2 and V is TRBV15, with no clear D. Germline-derived CDR1 and CDR2 are LNHNV and YYDKDF (reference sequence). The CDR3 loop spans 14 amino acids. V was pared by 5 bases and J by 4 bases, with 11 bases between. The CDR3 DNA reads TGTGCCACCAGCTTTCGGTTCGGCACCGGGGAGCTGTTTTTT. This sequence encodes CATSFRFGTGELFF.

The chain joins TRBV7-9 to TRBJ2-7; D may be TRBD2 (6 bases). CDR3 length: 13 amino acids. Germline assignment: CDR1 SEHNR and CDR2 FQNEAQ (reference sequence). Deletions cut 9 bases from V and 3 bases from J, with 15 bases between. The chain's CDR3 is CASWRAVGYEQYF. The CDR3 DNA reads as TGTGCCAGTTGGAGGGCGGTCGGCTACGAGCAGTACTTC.

This clone was seen only a few times. The chain has TRBV7-6 and TRBJ2-3; 10 bases fit TRBD2. J gave up 6 bases and V 0 bases, and 6 bases lay outside the gene matches. Germline V gene lookup returns CDR1 SGHVS and CDR2 FNYEAQ. This CDR3 has 16 amino acids. CDR3 coding DNA: TGTGCCAGCAGCTTAGCGTGGGGACTAGCGATGGATACGCAGTATTTT. Protein: CASSLAWGLAMDTQYF.

The chain couples TRBV27 to TRBJ2-1; 9 bases agree with TRBD2. The germline gives CDR1 MNHEY, CDR2 SMNVEV (reference sequence). The J segment lost 0 bases and the V segment lost 2 bases, leaving 8 bases of the junction unmatched. The CDR3 consists of 18 residues. CDR3 DNA sequence: TGTGCCAGCAGTTTAACTGCGGCAGCGGGAGGCTCCTACAATGAGCAGTTCTTC. It codes for CASSLTAAAGGSYNEQFF.

The chain links TRBV5-3 to TRBJ2-5; weak D call: TRBD2 (6 bases). TRBV5-3 falls under the ORF class, with uncertain function. The V end was cut by 0 bases, the J end by 2 bases, with 8 bases between. The CDR3 contains 14 residues. The CDR3 sequence: CARSLALAQETQYF. CDR3 in DNA: TGTGCCAGAAGCTTGGCACTAGCTCAAGAGACCCAGTACTTC.

The chain links TRBV9 to TRBJ2-1, with D possibly being TRBD1 (6 bases). The CDR3 is 14 residues long. V lost 3 bases to trimming and J lost 7 bases, with 14 bases between them. Germline CDR1 and CDR2: SGDLS and YYNGEE. This CDR3 is CASSGGQLPNEQFF. The CDR3 DNA sequence: TGTGCCAGCAGCGGAGGACAGCTCCCTAATGAGCAGTTCTTC.

The DNA for the CDR3 is TGTGCCAGCTCACCCTATAATGAAAAACTGTTTTTT. Residues: CASSPYNEKLFF. V is TRBV18 and J is TRBJ1-4; D unclear. V lost 3 bases to trimming and J lost 4 bases, with 3 bases between them. Germline CDR1 reads KGHSH; CDR2 reads LQKENI. This CDR3 comprises 12 residues.

The chain carries TRBV15 and TRBJ1-5, with D possibly TRBD1 on 6 matching bases. CDR1 and CDR2 from the germline V gene are LNHNV and YYDKDF (reference sequence). This CDR3 is built from 14 residues. V was cut by 5 bases and J by 2 bases, with 10 bases left in between. Here the CDR3 reads CATSLNRGNQPQHF. For the CDR3, the DNA is TGTGCCACCAGCCTCAACAGGGGCAATCAGCCCCAGCATTTT.

V gene TRBV30 combines with J gene TRBJ2-2, with D unresolved. The germline V gene has CDR1 GTSNPN and CDR2 SVGIG (reference sequence). The CDR3 consists of 14 residues. The V and J ends lost 0 bases and 2 bases respectively, with 7 bases between them. CDR3 in DNA: TGTGCCTGGAGTGTACAAGTAAACACCGGGGAGCTGTTTTTT. Amino acid sequence: CAWSVQVNTGELFF.

The chain has TRBV11-2 and TRBJ2-1; TRBD1 agrees at 8 bases. CDR1 SGHAT and CDR2 FQNNGV come from the germline V gene. The V and J ends lost 5 bases and 2 bases, in that order; junction bases with no gene match: 11. The CDR3 runs 17 residues. This chain's CDR3 is CASSLRSGQGTYNEQFF. The CDR3 DNA follows: TGTGCCAGCAGCCTCAGGTCTGGACAGGGTACCTACAATGAGCAGTTCTTC.

The chain couples TRBV6-6 to TRBJ1-2; 9 nucleotides match TRBD1. This CDR3 is built from 16 residues. The germline gives CDR1 MNHNY, CDR2 SVGAGI (reference sequence). V was clipped by 5 bases and J by 8 bases; unmatched bases: 15. As DNA, the CDR3 is TGTGCCAGCAGTACCCCCGGACAGGGGAAGTTTCAGGGCTACACCTTC. As protein: CASSTPGQGKFQGYTF.

The chain recombines TRBV7-9 with TRBJ2-3; tentative D call: TRBD2 (6 bases). The CDR3 is made up of 15 amino acids. CDR1 is SEHNR and CDR2 is FQNEAQ in the germline V gene (reference sequence). Trimming removed 9 bases from V and 2 bases from J, with 18 bases in between. The CDR3 here is CASHLGTHNTDTQYF. In nucleotides, the CDR3 is TGTGCCAGTCACCTCGGGACTCACAACACAGATACGCAGTATTTT.

The rearrangement joins TRBV7-2 to TRBJ2-7, with 11 bases matching TRBD2. With 2 bases clipped from V and 0 bases from J, the junction kept 0 bases outside the gene matches. CDR1 and CDR2 from the germline V gene are SGHTA and FQGNSA. The CDR3 covers 15 residues. The CDR3 DNA reads TGTGCCAGCAGCTTACTAGCGGGAGGCTCCTACGAGCAGTACTTC. Translating it yields CASSLLAGGSYEQYF.

V and J are TRBV27 and TRBJ2-7; a possible D gene is TRBD1 (6 bases). The CDR3 consists of 14 residues. CDR1 is MNHEY, CDR2 SMNVEV, per germline (reference sequence). V lost 5 bases and J 3 bases, leaving 14 bases between the germline ends. Here the CDR3 DNA reads TGTGCCAGCAGTCCGGCAGACAGGTTCTACGAGCAGTACTTC. Translating gives CASSPADRFYEQYF.

This sequence joins TRBV19 and TRBJ1-5, with TRBD1 matching 8 bases. The CDR3 loop spans 17 amino acids. Germline CDR1 reads LNHDA; CDR2 reads SQIVND (reference sequence). After removal of 4 bases from V and 4 bases from J, the junction contained 12 bases not matched to a gene. The CDR3 here is CASSTPNQGAGNQPQHF. The CDR3 nucleotides read TGTGCCAGTAGTACCCCAAACCAGGGGGCAGGGAATCAGCCCCAGCATTTT. The variable domain in full, with the rest retrieved from reference TRBV19 and TRBJ1-5, is DGGITQSPKYLFRKEGQNVTLSCEQNLNHDAMYWYRQDPGQGLRLIYYSQIVNDFQKGDIAEGYSVSREKKESFPLTVTSAQKNPTAFYLCASSTPNQGAGNQPQHFGDGTRLSIL.